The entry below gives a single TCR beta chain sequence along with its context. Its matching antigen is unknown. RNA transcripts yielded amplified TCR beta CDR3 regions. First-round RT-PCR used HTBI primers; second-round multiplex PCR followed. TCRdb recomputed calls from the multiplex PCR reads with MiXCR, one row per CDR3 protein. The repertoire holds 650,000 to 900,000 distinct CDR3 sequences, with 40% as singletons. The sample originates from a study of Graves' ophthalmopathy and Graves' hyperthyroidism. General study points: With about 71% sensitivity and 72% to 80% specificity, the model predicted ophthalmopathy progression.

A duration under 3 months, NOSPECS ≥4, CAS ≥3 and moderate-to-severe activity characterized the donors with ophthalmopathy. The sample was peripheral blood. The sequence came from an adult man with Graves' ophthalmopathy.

The CDR3 nucleotides are TGCAGCGTTGGGACAGGGGGATTGGGCACTGGGGCCAACGTCCTGACTTTC. Its translation is CSVGTGGLGTGANVLTF. This rearrangement joins TRBV29-1 to TRBJ2-6, with 10 nucleotides matching TRBD1. This CDR3 is built from 17 residues. Germline lookup yields CDR1 SQVTM and CDR2 ANQGSEA. The V and J ends lost 4 bases and 2 bases, in that order; junction bases with no gene match: 8. Full variable domain (missing parts from reference TRBV29-1 and TRBJ2-6): SAVISQKPSRDICQRGTSLTIQCQVDSQVTMMFWYRQQPGQSLTLIATANQGSEATYESGFVIDKFPISRPNLTFSTLTVSNMSPEDSSIYLCSVGTGGLGTGANVLTFGAGSRLTVL.